This TCR beta chain is from a study of read filtering for tumor transcriptome and immune sequencing. This CDR3 region has 14 residues. Germline V lookup: CDR1 MNHNY, CDR2 SVGAGI (reference sequence). Trimming cost V 5 bases and J 4 bases; bases outside gene matches: 1. This clonotype has a count of ten or more. As yet, its antigen is unknown. Study-wide results and caveats: Dropping single-read clonotypes raised IR-seq and RNA-seq shared-clonotype correlation.

This library used 300 to 500 ng RNA and molecular barcoded adaptors spanning alpha/delta and beta/gamma chains. TCRdb re-called the reads through MiXCR, storing one row per CDR3 protein. The sample contains nearly 60,000 distinct CDR3 sequences, 9% to 15% of which appear only once. The source is a donor at least 40 years old with multiple myeloma. This chain joins TRBV6-6 and TRBJ2-3; TRBD2 matches at 12 bases. The material sequenced was a population of CD138-negative cells sorted from bone marrow. The CDR3 loop is CASSASGGADTQYF. The CDR3 coding sequence is TGTGCCAGCAGTGCTAGCGGGGGGGCAGATACGCAGTATTTT.